Below, 24 T cell receptor beta chains from the same sample are listed, as sequenced in a study of OX40 agonist ivuxolimab in advanced cancers. The data were produced by immunoSEQ multiplex PCR, yet TCRdb's version contains in-frame clones alone and is incomplete. Of approximately 66,000 clones in the sample, less than 85% were seen once. The starting material was CD4+ or CD8+ T cells sorted from blood, obtained in a trial of the OX40 agonist ivuxolimab. All receptors come from an adult with an advanced solid tumor such as melanoma, head and neck, liver or kidney cancer.

The count of this clone is one. V usage is TRBV9 and J usage is TRBJ2-7; 7 nucleotides match TRBD1. Per the germline V gene, CDR1 is SGDLS and CDR2 is YYNGEE. The CDR3 runs to 17 residues. V lost 0 bases, J lost 7 bases, and 16 bases stayed unmatched. The CDR3 sequence is CASSVARGPGDVGEQYF. CDR3 bases: TGTGCCAGCAGCGTAGCTAGGGGGCCAGGGGATGTGGGGGAGCAGTACTTC.

The chain's CDR3 is CASSLRASGESTDTQYF. CDR3 nucleotides: TGCGCCAGCAGCCTGAGGGCTAGCGGGGAAAGCACAGATACGCAGTATTTT. The genes are TRBV4-1 and TRBJ2-3, with 9 bases identical to TRBD2. V lost 4 bases to trimming and J lost 0 bases; unmatched junction nucleotides: 8. Germline V gene data show CDR1 as MGHRA and CDR2 as YSYEKL. The CDR3 extends over 17 amino acids.

This clone was detected only once. The gene calls are TRBV28 and TRBJ1-2; D remains unclear. Germline V gives CDR1 MDHEN, CDR2 SYDVKM. V lost 9 bases and J lost 0, with 11 bases in between. The CDR3 contains 13 residues. The DNA for the CDR3 is TGTGCCAGTACGTCCGGGCCTAACTATGGCTACACCTTC. Its translation: CASTSGPNYGYTF.

The chain is built from TRBV5-1 and TRBJ2-6; 10 bases fit TRBD1. Trimming at V came to 1 base and at J to 4 bases, leaving 14 bases not matched to a gene. The CDR3 covers 20 residues. Germline CDR1 and CDR2: SGHRS and YFSETQ. In nucleotides, the CDR3 is TGCGCCAGCAGCTTGTCCCTTCCCGGGACAGGGGCTCCCGGGGCCAACGTCCTGACTTTC. It is translated as CASSLSLPGTGAPGANVLTF. The complete variable domain, with remaining parts taken from reference TRBV5-1 and TRBJ2-6, reads KAGVTQTPRYLIKTRGQQVTLSCSPISGHRSVSWYQQTPGQGLQFLFEYFSETQRNKGNFPGRFSGRQFSNSRSEMNVSTLELGDSALYLCASSLSLPGTGAPGANVLTFGAGSRLTVL.

The genes are TRBV6-5 and TRBJ2-2; D remains ambiguous. V shed 4 bases and J shed 0 bases, with 6 bases lying between them. The CDR3 spans 14 residues. Germline CDR1 reads MNHEY; CDR2 reads SVGAGI. CDR3 in amino acids: CASSCSPNTGELFF. As DNA, the CDR3 is TGTGCCAGCAGTTGCTCCCCGAACACCGGGGAGCTGTTTTTT.

The chain couples TRBV2 to TRBJ1-1; 7 bases match TRBD1. The CDR3 runs 14 residues. Germline V gene sequence: CDR1 SNHLY, CDR2 FYNNEI. V shed 6 bases, J shed 3 bases, and the junction held 7 bases outside the gene matches. DNA of the CDR3: TGTGCCAGCAGGGGGGACAGATATGACACTGAAGCTTTCTTT. This encodes CASRGDRYDTEAFF.

The chain is built from TRBV11-2 and TRBJ1-2; the D is unclear. Germline V gives CDR1 SGHAT, CDR2 FQNNGV. The length of the CDR3 is 15 residues. V lost 5 bases and J lost 5, with 18 bases in between. The CDR3, as DNA: TGTGCCAGCAGCCGAACTGCTGGTTTCACATATGGCTACACCTTC. Encoded protein: CASSRTAGFTYGYTF. Complete variable domain (other parts from reference TRBV11-2 and TRBJ1-2): EAGVAQSPRYKIIEKRQSVAFWCNPISGHATLYWYQQILGQGPKLLIQFQNNGVVDDSQLPKDRFSAERLKGVDSTLKIQPAKLEDSAVYLCASSRTAGFTYGYTFGSGTRLTVV.

This chain connects TRBV19 to TRBJ2-7; D ambiguous. Per the germline V gene, CDR1 is LNHDA and CDR2 is SQIVND (reference sequence). V was shortened by 0 bases and J by 3 bases, with 6 bases between the two germline ends. The CDR3 sequence is 13 residues long. The CDR3 DNA reads TGTGCCAGTAGTATAGATTCAGGCTACGAGCAGTACTTC. Translated: CASSIDSGYEQYF. Together with reference TRBV19 and TRBJ2-7, the CDR3 gives the full variable domain: DGGITQSPKYLFRKEGQNVTLSCEQNLNHDAMYWYRQDPGQGLRLIYYSQIVNDFQKGDIAEGYSVSREKKESFPLTVTSAQKNPTAFYLCASSIDSGYEQYFGPGTRLTVT.

The chain carries TRBV7-9 and TRBJ2-3; 9 bases agree with TRBD2. Germline V gives CDR1 SEHNR, CDR2 FQNEAQ (reference sequence). The ends lost 3 bases at V and 1 base at J; junction bases unmatched: 5. This CDR3 has 16 amino acids. As DNA, the CDR3 is TGTGCCAGCAGCTTCTCTAGCGGGATTGGCACAGATACGCAGTATTTT. Its translation: CASSFSSGIGTDTQYF. The whole variable domain, remainder taken from reference TRBV7-9 and TRBJ2-3, is DTGVSQNPRHKITKRGQNVTFRCDPISEHNRLYWYRQTLGQGPEFLTYFQNEAQLEKSRLLSDRFSAERPKGSFSTLEIQRTEQGDSAMYLCASSFSSGIGTDTQYFGPGTRLTVL.

The J gene is TRBJ2-7, the V gene TRBV4-3; tentatively, D is TRBD2 (5 bases). In germline, CDR1 is LGHNA, CDR2 YSLEER. There are 16 residues in the CDR3. V was trimmed by 0 bases and J by 2 bases, leaving 14 bases between them. The CDR3 reads CASSQDLLEEAYEQYF. The CDR3 DNA follows: TGCGCCAGCAGCCAAGATCTTCTAGAGGAGGCCTACGAGCAGTACTTC.

This rearrangement joins TRBV18 to TRBJ2-3; no reliable D call. Germline V gene sequence: CDR1 KGHSH, CDR2 LQKENI. The CDR3 runs to 14 residues. The V and J ends lost 3 bases and 4 bases respectively, with 11 bases between them. The CDR3 DNA reads as TGTGCCAGCTCACCTGGTCCCGGGTCAGATACGCAGTATTTT. Protein: CASSPGPGSDTQYF.

This clone has a single count. V and J are TRBV10-3 and TRBJ2-1, with TRBD1 matching 9 bases. V shed 3 bases, J shed 3 bases, and the junction held 3 bases outside the gene matches. The CDR3 consists of 15 residues. The germline V gene encodes CDR1 ENHRY and CDR2 SYGVKD. CDR3 coding DNA: TGTGCCATCAGTGACCCGGGACAGGGCTACAATGAGCAGTTCTTC. This codes for CAISDPGQGYNEQFF.

The CDR3 DNA reads as TGCGCCAGCAGCCAAAGGCTAGCGGGAGTCGGCGATACGCAGTATTTT. Encoded protein: CASSQRLAGVGDTQYF. V is TRBV4-3 and J is TRBJ2-3, with 10 positions matching TRBD2. V dropped 2 bases and J dropped 6; count of bases not matched to a gene: 8. The CDR3 spans 16 residues. CDR1 is LGHNA and CDR2 is YSLEER in the germline V gene.

This chain joins TRBV6-5 and TRBJ2-3, with a weak D call TRBD1 (6 bases). CDR3 length: 16 residues. CDR1 is MNHEY, CDR2 SVGAGI, per germline. V lost 2 bases to trimming and J lost 3 bases, with 15 bases between them. The CDR3 spells CASSYPKGVGTDTQYF. In nucleotides, the CDR3 is TGTGCCAGCAGTTACCCGAAGGGGGTTGGGACAGATACGCAGTATTTT.

This chain links TRBV28 with TRBJ1-6; 9 positions agree with TRBD1. V shed 8 bases, J shed 4 bases, and the junction held 6 bases outside the gene matches. The CDR3 extends over 15 amino acids. Looked up from germline, CDR1 is MDHEN and CDR2 is SYDVKM. CDR3 DNA: TGTGCCAGCCTCGCCGGGACAGGGTATAATTCACCCCTCCACTTT. Translated, it gives CASLAGTGYNSPLHF.

The CDR3 here is CASSIIQLTGELFF. CDR3 nucleotides: TGTGCCAGTAGTATTATACAGCTCACCGGGGAGCTGTTTTTT. This sequence joins TRBV19 and TRBJ2-2, with D unresolved. Germline V gene data show CDR1 as LNHDA and CDR2 as SQIVND (reference sequence). This CDR3 is built from 14 residues. Trimming stripped 3 bases from V and 4 bases from J, with 9 bases between.

This rearrangement joins TRBV19 to TRBJ1-1; D not certain. The germline CDR1 and CDR2 sequences are LNHDA and SQIVND (reference sequence). V shed 4 bases and J shed 5 bases, with 11 bases lying between them. The CDR3 has 13 amino acids. DNA for the CDR3: TGTGCCAGTAGTACCCTTAGCAGTACTGAAGCTTTCTTT. Translated: CASSTLSSTEAFF.

In its sample, this clone was seen once. The chain employs TRBV11-2 and TRBJ2-7; D may correspond to TRBD1 or TRBD2 (5 bases each). Trimming left V 4 bases short and J 3 bases short, with 13 bases between. Germline V gene lookup returns CDR1 SGHAT and CDR2 FQNNGV. The CDR3 is 14 amino acids. This CDR3 is CASSSQGPFYEQYF. The DNA of the CDR3 is TGTGCCAGCAGCTCCCAGGGACCCTTCTACGAGCAGTACTTC.

This chain links TRBV4-1 with TRBJ2-3; 7 bases align to TRBD1. Germline lookup yields CDR1 MGHRA and CDR2 YSYEKL. CDR3 length: 13 amino acids. The ends lost 4 bases at V and 4 bases at J; junction bases unmatched: 2. The CDR3 DNA follows: TGCGCCAGCAGCCGAGGACAGGCAGATACGCAGTATTTT. This codes for CASSRGQADTQYF.

V and J are TRBV19 and TRBJ1-2, with a possible D match to TRBD1 (6 bases). V was clipped by 7 bases and J by 3 bases, with 15 bases between them. Germline V gives CDR1 LNHDA, CDR2 SQIVND (reference sequence). The CDR3 sequence is 14 residues long. The CDR3 nucleotides are TGTGCCAGTAACGATTGGGGGGCCTACTATGGCTACACCTTC. It codes for CASNDWGAYYGYTF.

As DNA, the CDR3 is TGTGCCAGCAGTTACCGACGGGGAGCCTCCGAGCAGTACTTC. Translation gives CASSYRRGASEQYF. The chain uses TRBV6-5 and TRBJ2-7, with D maybe TRBD2 (5 bases). The CDR3 consists of 14 residues. V lost 2 bases, J lost 6 bases, and 14 bases lay in between. From germline, CDR1 is MNHEY and CDR2 SVGAGI.

The rearrangement uses TRBV28 and TRBJ1-5; the D gene is possibly TRBD1 (6 bases). The length of the CDR3 is 14 residues. V lost 4 bases, J lost 5 bases, and 12 bases lay in between. The germline CDR1 and CDR2 sequences are MDHEN and SYDVKM. CDR3 in amino acids: CASSSGAVDQPQHF. The CDR3 nucleotides read TGTGCCAGCAGTTCAGGGGCAGTGGATCAGCCCCAGCATTTT. Combining the CDR3 with reference TRBV28 and TRBJ1-5 gives the whole variable domain DVKVTQSSRYLVKRTGEKVFLECVQDMDHENMFWYRQDPGLGLRLIYFSYDVKMKEKGDIPEGYSVSREKKERFSLILESASTNQTSMYLCASSSGAVDQPQHFGDGTRLSIL.

The chain uses TRBV18 and TRBJ2-6, with 11 bases matching TRBD2. V was clipped by 6 bases and J by 4 bases; unmatched bases: 17. CDR1 and CDR2 (germline): KGHSH, LQKENI. The length of the CDR3 is 20 residues. CDR3 sequence (DNA): TGTGCCAGCTCGCCCATTCCTCTAGCGGGGGGTGCAGGAGGGGCCAACGTCCTGACTTTC. Translation gives CASSPIPLAGGAGGANVLTF.

V usage is TRBV27 and J usage is TRBJ2-4; 10 bases agree with TRBD1. The CDR3 runs to 17 residues. Germline trimming cut 4 bases from V and 4 bases from J; bases unmatched to any gene: 10. The germline CDR1 and CDR2 sequences are MNHEY and SMNVEV (reference sequence). The CDR3 nucleotides read TGTGCCAGCAGTTACCTGGGACAGGGGAAGTTAAAAAACATTCAGTACTTC. Amino acids: CASSYLGQGKLKNIQYF.